This entry lists 21 T cell receptor beta chains sequenced from one sample in a study of shared clonotypes between healthy human individuals. Assay used: immunoSEQ multiplex PCR; TCRdb lists only in-frame clones, some missing. The profile shows 1,500,000 or so clones, around 97% of them singletons. The sequenced material came from naive CD4+ T cells sorted from blood. Subset in this sample: CD45RA+ positively selected. These receptors came from a man aged 30 to 39 in good health.

The chain employs TRBV7-3 and TRBJ2-7; possibly TRBD1 or TRBD2 for D (6 bases each). V was pared by 0 bases and J by 7 bases, with 10 bases between. The CDR3 loop spans 13 amino acids. CDR1 is SGHTA and CDR2 is FQGTGA in the germline V gene. The CDR3 reads CASSLTQGGEQYF. The DNA for the CDR3 is TGTGCCAGCAGCTTAACACAGGGAGGAGAGCAGTACTTC.

J is TRBJ2-1 and V is TRBV7-9, with TRBD2 matching 10 bases. Germline V CDR1 and CDR2: SEHNR, FQNEAQ (reference sequence). There are 17 residues in the CDR3. Unmatched junction bases numbered 5, after V lost 3 bases and J lost 0 bases. The CDR3 sequence is CASSFTSGASSYNEQFF. The CDR3 DNA reads TGTGCCAGCAGCTTCACTAGCGGGGCCAGCTCCTACAATGAGCAGTTCTTC.

About this clone: The same CDR3 also results from other DNA sequences found in this sample. This rearrangement joins TRBV18 to TRBJ1-5, with D uncertain. In germline, CDR1 is KGHSH, CDR2 LQKENI. This CDR3 contains 15 residues. V was shortened by 0 bases and J by 1 base, with 7 bases between the two germline ends. CDR3 in DNA: TGTGCCAGCTCACCACCGGGCCAGAGCAATCAGCCCCAGCATTTT. Amino acid sequence: CASSPPGQSNQPQHF.

The chain combines TRBV7-2 with TRBJ2-3; possibly TRBD2 for D (5 bases). CDR1 SGHTA and CDR2 FQGNSA come from the germline V gene. The V end was cut by 2 bases, the J end by 2 bases, with 17 bases between. This CDR3 has 17 amino acids. Here the CDR3 reads CASSLTPFVAITDTQYF. The DNA for the CDR3 is TGTGCCAGCAGCTTAACCCCTTTTGTAGCGATCACAGATACGCAGTATTTT.

The CDR3 protein is CASSHPRGGYTF. The CDR3 bases are TGTGCCAGCAGCCACCCTCGGGGTGGCTACACCTTC. The chain combines TRBV14 with TRBJ1-2; no clear D. V was pared by 3 bases and J by 7 bases, with 9 bases between. Per germline, CDR1 SGHDN and CDR2 FVKESK. The CDR3 totals 12 residues.

This sequence joins TRBV7-2 and TRBJ2-5, with unresolved D. Trimming pared 5 bases from V and 1 base from J, leaving 8 bases between. The V gene's germline CDR1 is SGHTA and CDR2 FQGNSA. The CDR3 runs 13 residues. The CDR3 DNA sequence: TGTGCCAGCAGCCGAAGGAGCCAAGAGACCCAGTACTTC. The encoded protein is CASSRRSQETQYF.

The genes are TRBV10-1 and TRBJ2-4, with D unclear. The CDR3 has 15 residues. V lost 0 bases to trimming and J lost 0 bases, with 6 bases between them. Germline V gives CDR1 WNHNN, CDR2 SYGVQD (reference sequence). CDR3 sequence: CASSESPLAKNIQYF. For the CDR3, the DNA is TGCGCCAGCAGTGAGTCTCCGCTAGCCAAAAACATTCAGTACTTC.

This sequence joins TRBV5-1 and TRBJ1-4; D is perhaps TRBD1 (5 bases). Trimming pared 4 bases from V and 0 bases from J, leaving 13 bases between. The CDR3 is 16 amino acids. Germline V lookup: CDR1 SGHRS, CDR2 YFSETQ. In DNA form, the CDR3 reads TGCGCCAGCAGCCGACAGTCCGGCACAACTAATGAAAAACTGTTTTTT. It encodes CASSRQSGTTNEKLFF.

This clone came up once. V usage is TRBV7-2 and J usage is TRBJ2-7; D gene ambiguous. Trimming left V 1 base short and J 0 bases short, with 16 bases between. Germline V CDR1 and CDR2: SGHTA, FQGNSA. This CDR3 comprises 17 residues. The chain's CDR3 is CASSLELLVGYSYEQYF. CDR3 in DNA: TGTGCCAGCAGCTTAGAACTTTTAGTCGGCTACTCCTACGAGCAGTACTTC.

V and J are TRBV19 and TRBJ1-2; the D gene is possibly TRBD1 (6 bases). CDR1 is LNHDA and CDR2 is SQIVND in the germline V gene (reference sequence). CDR3 length: 16 amino acids. V dropped 5 bases and J dropped 4 bases, with 20 bases sitting between them. The CDR3: CASSPRTAPFTYGYTF. The CDR3, as DNA: TGTGCCAGTAGTCCTAGGACAGCCCCATTCACCTATGGCTACACCTTC.

The genes are TRBV19 and TRBJ2-7, with D tentatively TRBD2 (6 bases). Trimming removed 4 bases at V and 7 bases at J, with 17 bases between. Germline CDR1 is LNHDA and CDR2 is SQIVND (reference sequence). This CDR3 contains 14 residues. CDR3 in amino acids: CASSRRVRGEEQYF. The CDR3 DNA reads as TGTGCCAGTAGTAGGAGGGTAAGAGGAGAGGAGCAGTACTTC.

This clone was found a few times. This sample includes further DNA sequences coding for the same CDR3. The chain is built from TRBV5-1 and TRBJ2-1; 7 bases line up with TRBD1. CDR1 is SGHRS, CDR2 YFSETQ, per germline. J was trimmed by 6 bases and V by 0 bases; bases with no gene match: 3. The CDR3 spans 14 residues. Written as DNA, the CDR3 is TGCGCCAGCAGCTTGGGGGCAGGGGGCAATGAGCAGTTCTTC. Translation gives CASSLGAGGNEQFF. Based on the CDR3 plus reference TRBV5-1 and TRBJ2-1, the full variable domain is KAGVTQTPRYLIKTRGQQVTLSCSPISGHRSVSWYQQTPGQGLQFLFEYFSETQRNKGNFPGRFSGRQFSNSRSEMNVSTLELGDSALYLCASSLGAGGNEQFFGPGTRLTVL.

This chain links TRBV6-1 with TRBJ1-1; 8 bases fit TRBD1. This CDR3 region has 13 residues. After removal of 8 bases from V and 2 bases from J, the junction contained 4 bases not matched to a gene. The germline gives CDR1 MNHNS, CDR2 SASEGT. The CDR3 sequence is CASSQGVNTEAFF. CDR3 in DNA: TGTGCCAGCTCACAGGGGGTAAACACTGAAGCTTTCTTT.

The chain joins TRBV11-1 to TRBJ2-2; no clear D. CDR3 length: 15 residues. Trimming removed 7 bases at V and 4 bases at J, with 16 bases between. Germline assignment: CDR1 SGHAT and CDR2 FQDESV (reference sequence). The CDR3 DNA follows: TGTGCCAGCACCATCGTCGCGAGTCCCACCGGGGAGCTGTTTTTT. Amino acids: CASTIVASPTGELFF.

The chain joins TRBV5-1 to TRBJ2-5; D not resolved. CDR1 is SGHRS, CDR2 YFSETQ, per germline. Trimming cost V 4 bases and J 1 base, with 14 bases left between them. CDR3 length: 15 amino acids. CDR3 sequence: CASSIRTGTQETQYF. The CDR3 nucleotides are TGCGCCAGCAGCATTCGGACGGGTACCCAAGAGACCCAGTACTTC.

The rearrangement links TRBV6-1 to TRBJ2-1; a possible D gene is TRBD2 (6 bases). CDR3 length: 15 amino acids. Germline-derived CDR1 and CDR2 are MNHNS and SASEGT. Trimming took 0 bases from V and 7 from J, leaving 13 bases between them. CDR3 sequence: CASSEAPDGGNEQFF. CDR3 in DNA: TGTGCCAGCAGTGAAGCCCCTGATGGGGGGAATGAGCAGTTCTTC.

The rearrangement links TRBV27 to TRBJ2-2, with 7 bases aligning to TRBD2. CDR1 and CDR2 (germline): MNHEY, SMNVEV (reference sequence). The V gene end was trimmed by 10 bases and the J gene end by 4 bases; junction bases not matched to a gene: 18. The CDR3 covers 17 residues. The CDR3: CATTAHLAAVGTGELFF. For the CDR3, the DNA is TGTGCCACCACCGCACACCTAGCGGCAGTTGGCACCGGGGAGCTGTTTTTT.

V usage is TRBV6-6 and J usage is TRBJ2-5; D not certain. V was shortened by 2 bases and J by 2 bases, with 3 bases between the two germline ends. CDR1 MNHNY and CDR2 SVGAGI come from the germline V gene (reference sequence). This CDR3 is 12 amino acids long. CDR3 residues: CASSYGQETQYF. The CDR3 bases are TGTGCCAGCAGTTACGGTCAAGAGACCCAGTACTTC.

This chain connects TRBV5-1 to TRBJ2-5, with D possibly matching TRBD2 (6 bases). The CDR3 totals 16 residues. V dropped 1 base and J dropped 5 bases, with 18 bases sitting between them. From germline, CDR1 is SGHRS and CDR2 YFSETQ. The CDR3 is CASSLIGSTISETQYF. The CDR3 DNA reads TGCGCCAGCAGCTTGATCGGGAGCACGATCTCGGAGACCCAGTACTTC.

In regard to this clone: Other nucleotide sequences from this sample produce the same CDR3. This rearrangement joins TRBV10-2 to TRBJ1-2; D is unresolved. The CDR3 sequence is 11 residues long. Germline values: CDR1 WSHSY, CDR2 SAAADI. Trimming took 9 bases from V and 2 from J, leaving 7 bases between them. The CDR3 loop is CASSDNYGYTF. The CDR3 bases are TGCGCCAGTTCGGACAACTATGGCTACACCTTC.

V and J are TRBV6-6 and TRBJ2-5; tentatively, D is TRBD2 (6 bases). The CDR3 is 13 residues long. V was shortened by 5 bases and J by 10 bases, with 17 bases between the two germline ends. The germline V gene has CDR1 MNHNY and CDR2 SVGAGI (reference sequence). In nucleotides, the CDR3 is TGTGCCAGCAGTAAGGGCGGGCGGAGGGACCAGTACTTC. Translating it yields CASSKGGRRDQYF.